The table lists the clone carrying this T cell receptor beta chain with a few counts. Its antigen is currently unknown. TCRdb recomputed calls from the reads with MiXCR, one row per CDR3 protein. The repertoire holds fewer than 950,000 distinct CDR3 sequences, with less than 35% as singletons. This entry belongs to a study of T cell repertoires in cytomegalovirus infection. Study at large: CMV infection plus the matching HLA type was flagged by public TCR beta signatures. Study-wide points: HLA-C-restricted CMV-specific TCR beta clonotypes prevailed in the ex vivo response.

The CDR3 covers 12 residues. V was clipped by 8 bases and J by 7 bases; unmatched bases: 6. Germline V gives CDR1 SGHTA, CDR2 FQGNSA. The sequence was collected from a human donor in good health (CMV status not recorded). Some clones in this sample may be carry-over from other donors' samples. Material: cultured CD8+ T cells from PBMCs, obtained from culture after CMV antigen stimulation. This chain links TRBV7-2 with TRBJ1-2, with 8 bases that match TRBD1. The CDR3 loop reads CASFQGASGYTF. In nucleotides, the CDR3 is TGTGCCAGCTTCCAGGGGGCAAGTGGCTACACCTTC.